Listed here are 24 T cell receptor beta chains from one sample, sequenced in a study of T cells in Graves' hyperthyroidism and ophthalmopathy. Amplification yielded TCR beta CDR3 regions, with RNA transcripts as the source. Using the HTBI primer set, a first-round RT-PCR was run on the TCR CDR3. TCRdb recomputed calls from the multiplex PCR reads with MiXCR, one row per CDR3 protein. The sample consists of around 350,000 distinct CDR3 sequences, 13% of them appearing once. Specimen: blood. The receptors here all came from a woman younger than 35 with Graves' hyperthyroidism.

This clonotype was counted ten times or more. This sequence joins TRBV20-1 and TRBJ1-1; perhaps TRBD1 as D (5 bases). Germline-derived CDR1 and CDR2 are DFQATT and SNEGSKA (reference sequence). This CDR3 comprises 13 residues. V was cut by 6 bases and J by 1 base, with 12 bases left in between. DNA for the CDR3: TGCAGTGCCCCACGACAGCCGAACACTGAAGCTTTCTTT. Its translation: CSAPRQPNTEAFF.

This clonotype was counted many times. This CDR3 is CASSLAGTGSNEQFF. As DNA, the CDR3 is TGTGCCAGCAGCCTAGCCGGGACAGGTTCCAATGAGCAGTTCTTC. This chain uses TRBV27 with TRBJ2-1; 8 bases are shared with TRBD1. The CDR3 extends over 15 amino acids. Looked up from germline, CDR1 is MNHEY and CDR2 is SMNVEV (reference sequence). V was clipped by 6 bases and J by 6 bases; unmatched bases: 10.

In its sample, this clonotype was seen many times. V usage is TRBV13 and J usage is TRBJ2-3; 7 bases fit TRBD2. This CDR3 has 14 residues. The V gene's germline CDR1 is PRHDT and CDR2 FYEKMQ (reference sequence). Trimming took 5 bases from V and 6 from J; bases not matched to a gene: 8. The DNA of the CDR3 is TGTGCCAGCAGCGAACGGGGGGATACGGATACGCAGTATTTT. Its translation is CASSERGDTDTQYF.

The chain carries TRBV19 and TRBJ1-5; weak D call: TRBD1 (5 bases). Trimming took 11 bases from V and 4 from J, leaving 18 bases between them. CDR1 is LNHDA and CDR2 is SQIVND in the germline V gene (reference sequence). The CDR3 spans 14 residues. The CDR3 loop is CAAGGGRNNQPQHF. CDR3 bases: TGTGCCGCGGGCGGGGGGAGAAATAATCAGCCCCAGCATTTT.

This clonotype has a count of ten or more. This rearrangement joins TRBV6-1 to TRBJ2-1; 12 positions agree with TRBD2. This CDR3 region has 17 residues. V was clipped by 4 bases and J by 0 bases; unmatched bases: 4. Germline CDR1 MNHNS, CDR2 SASEGT. This CDR3 is CASSGLAGGGSYNEQFF. DNA of the CDR3: TGTGCCAGCAGTGGCCTAGCGGGAGGGGGCTCCTACAATGAGCAGTTCTTC.

About this clonotype: A much larger clone is a single base away; this may be a read error. V usage is TRBV20-1 and J usage is TRBJ1-5, with TRBD1 matching over 7 bases. This CDR3 is 14 amino acids long. Per germline, CDR1 DFQATT and CDR2 SNEGSKA (reference sequence). Written as DNA, the CDR3 is TGCAGTGCTACCTACGGGACAGCCCCTAAGCCCCGGCATTTT. As protein: CSATYGTAPKPRHF.

This clonotype was picked up a small number of times. A much larger clone lies a single base off, so this may be a read error. The gene calls are TRBV20-1 and TRBJ2-5; 9 bases match TRBD1. The CDR3 has 16 amino acids. Germline values: CDR1 DFQATT, CDR2 SNEGSKA (reference sequence). V lost 5 bases and J lost 4; bases outside the gene matches: 14. CDR3 bases: TGCAGTGCTCCGTACCAAACCGGGACAGGGACAGAGACCCAGTACTTC. This gives the protein CSAPYQTGTGTETQYF.

Ten or more counts support this clonotype. V usage is TRBV7-2 and J usage is TRBJ2-5; D possibly matches TRBD1 or TRBD2 (5 bases each). V was clipped by 1 base and J by 0 bases, with 12 bases between them. From germline, CDR1 is SGHTA and CDR2 FQGNSA. The CDR3 is made up of 16 amino acids. CDR3 protein: CASSLVDRGYQETQYF. DNA for the CDR3: TGTGCCAGCAGCTTAGTTGACCGGGGCTACCAAGAGACCCAGTACTTC.

This clonotype has ten or more counts. The CDR3 bases are TGTGCCAGCAGCGTAGGAAGGACTAGCGGGAGCACCGGGGAGCTGTTTTTT. Translating it yields CASSVGRTSGSTGELFF. The chain couples TRBV9 to TRBJ2-2, with 13 bases lining up with TRBD2. The junction had 3 bases not matched to a gene; V was cut back by 0 bases and J by 4 bases. Per germline, CDR1 SGDLS and CDR2 YYNGEE. This CDR3 has 17 residues.

This clonotype was recorded many times. V and J are TRBV6-2 or TRBV6-3 and TRBJ2-2; D unresolved. The CDR3 is 13 residues long. Germline values: CDR1 MNHEY, CDR2 SVGEGT. With 4 bases removed from V and 5 bases from J, the gap between germline ends came to 8 bases. CDR3 DNA: TGTGCCAGCAGTTCCCATAGGACCGGGGAGCTGTTTTTT. This gives the protein CASSSHRTGELFF.

Remarks on this clonotype: The conserved closing phenylalanine or tryptophan is absent in this CDR3, likely reflecting a read error. The V and J genes are TRBV9 and TRBJ1-2, with unresolved D. V lost 2 bases and J 3 bases, leaving 14 bases between the germline ends. The CDR3 extends over 15 amino acids. Germline lookup yields CDR1 SGDLS and CDR2 YYNGEE. The CDR3: CASSVAPQQDYGYTL. The CDR3 DNA reads as TGTGCCAGCAGCGTGGCGCCCCAGCAGGACTATGGCTACACCCTC.

This clonotype was counted ten times or more. The rearrangement links TRBV2 to TRBJ1-6; D gene ambiguous. Germline V gives CDR1 SNHLY, CDR2 FYNNEI. V was clipped by 8 bases and J by 8 bases, with 19 bases between them. This CDR3 contains 15 residues. The CDR3 bases are TGTGCCAGCGGGTTAGGACGGGCCCTTGATTCACCCCTCCACTTT. Translation: CASGLGRALDSPLHF. The full variable domain, with the rest looked up from reference TRBV2 and TRBJ1-6, is EPEVTQTPSHQVTQMGQEVILRCVPISNHLYFYWYRQILGQKVEFLVSFYNNEISEKSEIFDDQFSVERPDGSNFTLKIRSTKLEDSAMYFCASGLGRALDSPLHFGNGTRLTVT.

This clonotype was seen repeatedly, ten times or more. This sequence joins TRBV19 and TRBJ1-2, with D uncertain. This CDR3 has 13 residues. From germline, CDR1 is LNHDA and CDR2 SQIVND (reference sequence). With 7 bases removed from V and 7 bases from J, the gap between germline ends came to 16 bases. The DNA for the CDR3 is TGTGCCAGTACCAAAACCGCCAAGGGTGGCTACACCTTC. Its protein product is CASTKTAKGGYTF.

The V and J genes are TRBV4-1 and TRBJ1-2, with D maybe TRBD1 (6 bases). The CDR3 extends over 14 amino acids. The germline V gene encodes CDR1 MGHRA and CDR2 YSYEKL. Trimming removed 3 bases from V and 7 bases from J, with 15 bases in between. The CDR3 spells CASSQSGGSGGYTF. In DNA form, the CDR3 reads TGCGCCAGCAGCCAGAGTGGGGGCTCTGGTGGCTACACCTTC.

The table lists this clonotype with a few counts. The chain uses TRBV5-1 and TRBJ1-4; D perhaps matches TRBD1 (5 bases). The V end was cut by 3 bases, the J end by 7 bases, with 19 bases between. In germline, CDR1 is SGHRS, CDR2 YFSETQ. The CDR3 has 16 residues. The CDR3 DNA reads TGCGCCAGCAGCTCCGGGGGGGGGGGTCGTACTGAAAAACTGTTTTTT. Its translation: CASSSGGGGRTEKLFF.

This clonotype occurred many times. This chain links TRBV5-1 with TRBJ1-6; 8 positions agree with TRBD1. This CDR3 contains 14 residues. Germline V gene lookup returns CDR1 SGHRS and CDR2 YFSETQ. The junction had 9 bases not matched to a gene; V was cut back by 4 bases and J by 12 bases. The CDR3 DNA reads as TGCGCCAGCAGCCCGGACAGGGAGGAAGGACCCCTCCACTTT. Translation: CASSPDREEGPLHF.

The table lists this clonotype with a few counts. The chain has TRBV5-1 and TRBJ2-4; 8 nucleotides line up with TRBD2. V gave up 4 bases and J gave up 7 bases; unmatched junction bases: 10. There are 15 residues in the CDR3. Germline V CDR1 and CDR2: SGHRS, YFSETQ. The CDR3 region is CASSLTVGGGNIQYF. In nucleotides, the CDR3 is TGCGCCAGCAGCCTAACGGTCGGGGGGGGGAACATTCAGTACTTC.

Only one count was recorded for this clonotype. A much larger clonotype is one base distant, so this may be a read error. The CDR3 region has the DNA TGTGCCAGTAGTAGCCAACAGGGGAACGAGCAGTACTTC. It is translated as CASSSQQGNEQYF. This chain joins TRBV19 and TRBJ2-7, with TRBD1 identical over 7 bases. The CDR3 covers 13 residues. Germline values: CDR1 LNHDA, CDR2 SQIVND (reference sequence). Germline trimming cut 4 bases from V and 5 bases from J; bases unmatched to any gene: 5. Looking up the rest from reference TRBV19 and TRBJ2-7 gives the full variable domain: DGGITQSPKYLFRKEGQNVTLSCEQNLNHDAMYWYRQDPGQGLRLIYYSQIVNDFQKGDIAEGYSVSREKKESFPLTVTSAQKNPTAFYLCASSSQQGNEQYFGPGTRLTVT.

This clonotype has a count of ten or more. The chain links TRBV28 to TRBJ2-7; 8 bases are shared with TRBD2. Germline V gives CDR1 MDHEN, CDR2 SYDVKM. The CDR3 has 15 amino acids. The J segment lost 3 bases and the V segment lost 5 bases, leaving 9 bases of the junction unmatched. The CDR3 protein is CASSPPSGSYYEQYF. The DNA for the CDR3 is TGTGCCAGCAGTCCCCCCAGCGGGAGTTACTACGAGCAGTACTTC. The whole variable domain, remainder taken from reference TRBV28 and TRBJ2-7, is DVKVTQSSRYLVKRTGEKVFLECVQDMDHENMFWYRQDPGLGLRLIYFSYDVKMKEKGDIPEGYSVSREKKERFSLILESASTNQTSMYLCASSPPSGSYYEQYFGPGTRLTVT.

This clonotype has a count of ten or more. This rearrangement joins TRBV6-6 to TRBJ2-5, with no clear D. V lost 2 bases, J lost 3 bases, and 7 bases lay in between. Looked up from germline, CDR1 is MNHNY and CDR2 is SVGAGI (reference sequence). CDR3 length: 13 amino acids. CDR3 residues: CASSYLPEETQYF. CDR3 DNA sequence: TGTGCCAGCAGTTACCTCCCAGAAGAGACCCAGTACTTC.

The CDR3 DNA is TGTGCCAGCAGCTCGCTGGCGGGGGCGTTAACAGATACGCAGTATTTT. As protein: CASSSLAGALTDTQYF. The gene calls are TRBV7-3 and TRBJ2-3; maybe TRBD2 (7 bases). V lost 4 bases, J lost 3 bases, and 17 bases lay in between. Germline-derived CDR1 and CDR2 are SGHTA and FQGTGA. The CDR3 totals 16 residues.

The table lists this clonotype with many counts. The chain uses TRBV6-1 and TRBJ2-6; D might be TRBD1 or TRBD2, each matching 7 bases. CDR1 is MNHNS, CDR2 SASEGT, per germline. The CDR3 has 15 residues. In DNA form, the CDR3 reads TGTGCGCTCAGGGGGGGGTCCTCTGGGGCCAACGTCCTGACTTTC. Residues: CALRGGSSGANVLTF.

The J gene is TRBJ1-5, the V gene TRBV9; a possible D gene is TRBD1 (6 bases). The CDR3 runs 15 residues. Germline V gene data show CDR1 as SGDLS and CDR2 as YYNGEE. V gave up 1 base and J gave up 6 bases, with 14 bases separating them. CDR3 in amino acids: CASSVSSGVSQPQHF. In DNA form, the CDR3 reads TGTGCCAGCAGCGTAAGCTCAGGGGTTAGTCAGCCCCAGCATTTT.

At least ten counts were recorded for this clonotype. The chain uses TRBV28 and TRBJ2-3; 8 bases fit TRBD2. Germline-derived CDR1 and CDR2 are MDHEN and SYDVKM. This CDR3 region has 16 residues. J gave up 3 bases and V 3 bases, and 8 bases lay outside the gene matches. The CDR3 loop reads CASSFGRGGPTDTQYF. The CDR3 DNA reads TGTGCCAGCAGTTTTGGTCGGGGGGGCCCAACAGATACGCAGTATTTT.